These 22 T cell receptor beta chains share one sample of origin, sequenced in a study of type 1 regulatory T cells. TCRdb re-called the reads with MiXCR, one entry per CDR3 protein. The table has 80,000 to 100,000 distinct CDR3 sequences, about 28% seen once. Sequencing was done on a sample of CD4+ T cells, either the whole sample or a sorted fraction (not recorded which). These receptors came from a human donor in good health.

CDR3 loop: CASRYYTGVGSTDTQYF. CDR3 in DNA: TGCGCCAGCAGATATTACACAGGGGTTGGGTCCACAGATACGCAGTATTTT. The chain employs TRBV5-1 and TRBJ2-3, with 7 positions matching TRBD1. The CDR3 runs to 17 residues. V was clipped by 5 bases and J by 2 bases; unmatched bases: 14. CDR1 SGHRS and CDR2 YFSETQ come from the germline V gene.

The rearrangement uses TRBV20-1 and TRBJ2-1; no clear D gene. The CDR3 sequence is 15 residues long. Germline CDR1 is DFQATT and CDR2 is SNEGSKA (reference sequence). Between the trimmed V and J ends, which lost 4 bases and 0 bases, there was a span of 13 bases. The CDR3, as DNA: TGCAGTGCTACGCCGCTGGGGTCCTCCTACAATGAGCAGTTCTTC. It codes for CSATPLGSSYNEQFF.

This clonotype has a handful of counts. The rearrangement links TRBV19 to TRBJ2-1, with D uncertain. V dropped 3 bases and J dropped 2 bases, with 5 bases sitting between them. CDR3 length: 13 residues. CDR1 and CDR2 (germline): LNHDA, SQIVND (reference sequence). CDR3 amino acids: CASSIVAYNEQFF. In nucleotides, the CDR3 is TGTGCCAGTAGTATCGTAGCCTACAATGAGCAGTTCTTC.

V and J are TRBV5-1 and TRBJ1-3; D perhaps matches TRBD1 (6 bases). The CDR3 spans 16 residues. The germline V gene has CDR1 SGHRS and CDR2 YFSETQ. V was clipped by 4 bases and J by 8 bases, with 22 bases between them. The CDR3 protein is CASSKQGSREGDTIYF. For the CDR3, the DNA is TGCGCCAGCAGCAAACAGGGTAGCCGAGAGGGGGACACCATATATTTT.

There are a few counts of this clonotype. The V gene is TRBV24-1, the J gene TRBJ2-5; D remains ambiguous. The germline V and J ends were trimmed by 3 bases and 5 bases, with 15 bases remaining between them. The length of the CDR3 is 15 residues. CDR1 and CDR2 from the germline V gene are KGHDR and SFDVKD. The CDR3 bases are TGTGCCACCAGTGATCATCCGGCCGTCGGCGAGACCCAGTACTTC. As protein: CATSDHPAVGETQYF.

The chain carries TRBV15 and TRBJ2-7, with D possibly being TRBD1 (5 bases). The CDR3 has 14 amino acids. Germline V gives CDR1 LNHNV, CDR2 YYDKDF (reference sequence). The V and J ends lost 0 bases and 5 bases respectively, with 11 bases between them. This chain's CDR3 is CATSRDRRAHEQYF. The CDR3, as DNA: TGTGCCACCAGCAGAGATCGCAGGGCCCACGAGCAGTACTTC.

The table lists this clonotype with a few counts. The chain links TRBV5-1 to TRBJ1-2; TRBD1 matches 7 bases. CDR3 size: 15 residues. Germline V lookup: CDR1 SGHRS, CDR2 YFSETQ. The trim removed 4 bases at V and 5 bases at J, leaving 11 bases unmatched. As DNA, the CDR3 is TGCGCCAGCAGCCCTGGGACAGAAGATTCGTATGGCTACACCTTC. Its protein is CASSPGTEDSYGYTF. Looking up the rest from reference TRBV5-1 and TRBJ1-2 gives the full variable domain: KAGVTQTPRYLIKTRGQQVTLSCSPISGHRSVSWYQQTPGQGLQFLFEYFSETQRNKGNFPGRFSGRQFSNSRSEMNVSTLELGDSALYLCASSPGTEDSYGYTFGSGTRLTVV.

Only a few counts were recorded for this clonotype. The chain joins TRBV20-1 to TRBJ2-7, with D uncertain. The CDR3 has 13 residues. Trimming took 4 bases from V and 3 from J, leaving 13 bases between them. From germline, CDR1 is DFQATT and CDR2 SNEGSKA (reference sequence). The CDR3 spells CSATLGEYYEQYF. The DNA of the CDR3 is TGCAGTGCTACCCTAGGAGAATACTACGAGCAGTACTTC.

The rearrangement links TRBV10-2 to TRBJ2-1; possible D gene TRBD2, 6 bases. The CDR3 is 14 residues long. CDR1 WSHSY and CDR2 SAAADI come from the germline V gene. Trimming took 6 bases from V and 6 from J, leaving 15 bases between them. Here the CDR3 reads CASRRPGDRNEQFF. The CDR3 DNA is TGCGCCAGCAGACGACCGGGGGACCGCAATGAGCAGTTCTTC.

CDR3 residues: CASSLAREAGNTIYF. The CDR3 region has the DNA TGCGCCAGCAGCTTGGCCAGGGAGGCTGGAAACACCATATATTTT. The V and J genes are TRBV5-1 and TRBJ1-3; D might be TRBD1 (5 bases). Trimming removed 0 bases from V and 2 bases from J, with 9 bases in between. The germline V gene has CDR1 SGHRS and CDR2 YFSETQ. This CDR3 has 15 residues.

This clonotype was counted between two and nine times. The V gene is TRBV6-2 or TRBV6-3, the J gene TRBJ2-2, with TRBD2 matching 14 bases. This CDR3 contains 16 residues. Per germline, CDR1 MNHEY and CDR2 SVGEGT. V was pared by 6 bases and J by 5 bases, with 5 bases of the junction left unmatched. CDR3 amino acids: CASSWTSGRYTGELFF. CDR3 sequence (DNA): TGTGCCAGCAGCTGGACTAGCGGGAGGTATACCGGGGAGCTGTTTTTT.

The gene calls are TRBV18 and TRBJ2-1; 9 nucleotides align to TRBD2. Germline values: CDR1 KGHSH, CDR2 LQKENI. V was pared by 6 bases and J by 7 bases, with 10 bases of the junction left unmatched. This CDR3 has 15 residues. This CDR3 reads CASSLLAGLRNEQFF. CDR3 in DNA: TGTGCCAGCTCGCTTCTAGCGGGGCTAAGGAATGAGCAGTTCTTC.

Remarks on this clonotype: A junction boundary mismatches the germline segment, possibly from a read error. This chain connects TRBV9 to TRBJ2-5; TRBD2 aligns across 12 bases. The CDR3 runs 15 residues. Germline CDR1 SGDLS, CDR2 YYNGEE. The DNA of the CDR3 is TGTGCCGGCAGCCGGACTAGCGGGGTCCAAGAGACCCAGTACTTC. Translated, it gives CAGSRTSGVQETQYF.

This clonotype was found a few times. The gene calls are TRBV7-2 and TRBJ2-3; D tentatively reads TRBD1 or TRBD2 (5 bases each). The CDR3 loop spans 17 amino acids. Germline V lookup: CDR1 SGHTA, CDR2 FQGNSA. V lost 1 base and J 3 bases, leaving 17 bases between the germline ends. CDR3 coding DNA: TGTGCCAGCAGCTTAGAGGGGCGGGCAGCTGGGACAGATACGCAGTATTTT. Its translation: CASSLEGRAAGTDTQYF.

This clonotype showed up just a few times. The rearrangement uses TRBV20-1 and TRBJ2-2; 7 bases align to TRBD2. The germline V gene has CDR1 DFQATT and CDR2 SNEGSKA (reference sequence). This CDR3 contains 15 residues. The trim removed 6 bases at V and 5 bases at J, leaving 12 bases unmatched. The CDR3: CSAPGPLAWTGELFF. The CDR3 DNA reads TGCAGTGCCCCAGGTCCACTAGCGTGGACCGGGGAGCTGTTTTTT.

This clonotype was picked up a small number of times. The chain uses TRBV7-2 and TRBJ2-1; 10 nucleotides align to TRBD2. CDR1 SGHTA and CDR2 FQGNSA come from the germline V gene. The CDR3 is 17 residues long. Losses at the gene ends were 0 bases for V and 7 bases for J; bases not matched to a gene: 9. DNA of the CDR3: TGTGCCAGCAGCTTAGCAGGGCTAGCGGGAGCGTTGAATGAGCAGTTCTTC. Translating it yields CASSLAGLAGALNEQFF.

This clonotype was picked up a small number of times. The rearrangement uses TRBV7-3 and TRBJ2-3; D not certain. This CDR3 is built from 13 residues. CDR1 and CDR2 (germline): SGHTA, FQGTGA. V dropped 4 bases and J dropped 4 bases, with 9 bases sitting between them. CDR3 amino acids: CASSSFAPDTQYF. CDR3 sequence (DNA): TGTGCCAGCAGCTCTTTCGCCCCAGATACGCAGTATTTT.

CDR3 coding DNA: TGCAGTGCTAGAGATAGTAGGGGGGCGGACATTCAGTACTTC. Translating gives CSARDSRGADIQYF. This chain connects TRBV20-1 to TRBJ2-4; either TRBD1 or TRBD2 may fit D (6 bases each). The CDR3 has 14 amino acids. V was clipped by 0 bases and J by 8 bases, with 14 bases between them. Germline V CDR1 and CDR2: DFQATT, SNEGSKA (reference sequence).

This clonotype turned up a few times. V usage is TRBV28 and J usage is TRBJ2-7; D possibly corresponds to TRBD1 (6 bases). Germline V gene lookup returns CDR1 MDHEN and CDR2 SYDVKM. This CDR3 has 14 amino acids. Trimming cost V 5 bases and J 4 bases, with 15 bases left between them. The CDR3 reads CASSQGTTLYEQYF. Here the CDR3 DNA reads TGTGCCAGCAGTCAGGGGACCACTTTGTACGAGCAGTACTTC.

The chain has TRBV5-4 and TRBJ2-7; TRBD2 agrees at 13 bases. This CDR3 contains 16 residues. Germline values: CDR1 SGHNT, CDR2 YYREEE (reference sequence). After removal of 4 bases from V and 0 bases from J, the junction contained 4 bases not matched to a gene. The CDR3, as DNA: TGTGCCAGCAGCATGGGACTAGCGGGAAGCTCCTACGAGCAGTACTTC. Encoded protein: CASSMGLAGSSYEQYF.

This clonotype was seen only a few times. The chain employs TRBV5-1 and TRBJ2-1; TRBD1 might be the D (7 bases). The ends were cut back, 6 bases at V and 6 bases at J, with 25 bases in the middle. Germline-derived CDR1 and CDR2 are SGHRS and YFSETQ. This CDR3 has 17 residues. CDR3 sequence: CASTAPGGTVVGNEQFF. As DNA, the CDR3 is TGCGCCAGCACCGCGCCTGGCGGGACAGTCGTGGGCAATGAGCAGTTCTTC. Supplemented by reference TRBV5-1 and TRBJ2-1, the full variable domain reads KAGVTQTPRYLIKTRGQQVTLSCSPISGHRSVSWYQQTPGQGLQFLFEYFSETQRNKGNFPGRFSGRQFSNSRSEMNVSTLELGDSALYLCASTAPGGTVVGNEQFFGPGTRLTVL.

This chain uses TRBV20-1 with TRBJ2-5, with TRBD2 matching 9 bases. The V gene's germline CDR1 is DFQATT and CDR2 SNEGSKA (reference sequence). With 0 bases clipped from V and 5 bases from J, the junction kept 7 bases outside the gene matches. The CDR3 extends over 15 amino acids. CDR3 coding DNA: TGCAGTGCTAGAGATCGCGGGAGGGCCAGGGAGACCCAGTACTTC. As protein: CSARDRGRARETQYF.